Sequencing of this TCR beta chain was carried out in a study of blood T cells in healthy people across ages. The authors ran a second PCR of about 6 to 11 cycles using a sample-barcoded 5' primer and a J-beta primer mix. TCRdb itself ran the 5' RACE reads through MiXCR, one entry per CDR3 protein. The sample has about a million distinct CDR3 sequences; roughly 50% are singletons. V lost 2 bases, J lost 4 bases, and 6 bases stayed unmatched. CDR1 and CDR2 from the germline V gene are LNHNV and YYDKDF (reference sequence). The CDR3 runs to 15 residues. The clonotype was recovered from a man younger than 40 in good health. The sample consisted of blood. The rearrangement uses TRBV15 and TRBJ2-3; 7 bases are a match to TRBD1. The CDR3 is CATSRYRGRADTQYF. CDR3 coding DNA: TGTGCCACCAGCAGATACAGGGGCCGGGCAGATACGCAGTATTTT.